The T cell receptor beta chain described here comes from a study of shared clonotypes between healthy human individuals. Trimming stripped 6 bases from V and 3 bases from J, with 15 bases between. CDR1 and CDR2 (germline): MGHDK, SYGVNS. There are 14 residues in the CDR3. Naive CD8 populations comprised CD45RO-negative cells positively selected for CCR7, excluding terminally differentiated effector memory CD45RA+ cells. Some clones are missing from TCRdb's copy, which holds only in-frame ones; the method was immunoSEQ multiplex PCR. The sample holds millions of clones, about 95% seen once. V gene TRBV25-1 combines with J gene TRBJ2-7, with a tentative D call TRBD2 (6 bases). Sequencing input: naive CD8+ T cells sorted from blood. This receptor was taken from a man between 18 and 29 years old in good health. The CDR3 spells CASRGGGPLYEQYF. CDR3 nucleotides: TGTGCCAGCAGGGGCGGAGGGCCCCTCTACGAGCAGTACTTC.